A single sample is the source of the 18 T cell receptor beta chains below, sequenced in a study of T cell repertoires in cytomegalovirus infection. TCRdb reprocessed the reads via MiXCR and lists one record per CDR3 protein. The table has 200,000 to 250,000 distinct CDR3 sequences, more than 9% seen once. The sequencing input was PBMCs. The receptors come from a human donor in good health (CMV status not recorded). Some clones in this sample may be carry-over from other donors' samples.

At least ten counts were recorded for this clonotype. The chain joins TRBV19 to TRBJ1-2; D not certain. CDR1 is LNHDA, CDR2 SQIVND, per germline (reference sequence). The CDR3 has 13 amino acids. V was clipped by 4 bases and J by 4 bases, with 10 bases between them. CDR3 loop: CASSSSDSYGYTF. DNA for the CDR3: TGTGCCAGTAGTAGTTCGGATTCCTATGGCTACACCTTC.

This clonotype was seen repeatedly, ten times or more. V and J are TRBV5-4 and TRBJ2-4, with D tentatively TRBD2 (5 bases). Germline values: CDR1 SGHNT, CDR2 YYREEE (reference sequence). V lost 2 bases, J lost 0 bases, and 12 bases lay in between. The CDR3 consists of 16 residues. This chain's CDR3 is CASSFGGGRAKNIQYF. In DNA form, the CDR3 reads TGTGCCAGCAGCTTCGGTGGAGGACGAGCCAAAAACATTCAGTACTTC. Full variable domain (missing parts from reference TRBV5-4 and TRBJ2-4): ETGVTQSPTHLIKTRGQQVTLRCSSQSGHNTVSWYQQALGQGPQFIFQYYREEENGRGNFPPRFSGLQFPNYSSELNVNALELDDSALYLCASSFGGGRAKNIQYFGAGTRLSVL.

V is TRBV20-1 and J is TRBJ2-1; TRBD2 matches at 9 bases. Germline CDR1 is DFQATT and CDR2 is SNEGSKA (reference sequence). V dropped 1 base and J dropped 0; count of bases not matched to a gene: 16. The CDR3 runs 20 residues. The chain's CDR3 is CSARGGGLAGPLRSYNEQFF. The DNA of the CDR3 is TGCAGTGCTAGAGGGGGGGGACTAGCTGGCCCCCTCCGCTCCTACAATGAGCAGTTCTTC.

Only a few counts were recorded for this clonotype. The chain combines TRBV14 with TRBJ2-7, with 9 bases identical to TRBD1. Germline V gene data show CDR1 as SGHDN and CDR2 as FVKESK. The V and J ends lost 8 bases and 3 bases, in that order; junction bases with no gene match: 2. The CDR3 extends over 12 amino acids. The CDR3 region has the DNA TGTGCCAGCGGGGGACAGGGCTACGAGCAGTACTTC. Translated: CASGGQGYEQYF.

The chain is built from TRBV18 and TRBJ1-1; no clear D gene. There are 15 residues in the CDR3. Trimming took 0 bases from V and 1 from J, leaving 9 bases between them. CDR1 is KGHSH, CDR2 LQKENI, per germline. DNA of the CDR3: TGTGCCAGCTCACCACCGCCGCCCAGGAACACTGAAGCTTTCTTT. It is translated as CASSPPPPRNTEAFF. The full variable domain, in which reference TRBV18 and TRBJ1-1 provide the parts outside the CDR3, is NAGVMQNPRHLVRRRGQEARLRCSPMKGHSHVYWYRQLPEEGLKFMVYLQKENIIDESGMPKERFSAEFPKEGPSILRIQQVVRGDSAAYFCASSPPPPRNTEAFFGQGTRLTVV.

This clonotype turned up a few times. V usage is TRBV20-1 and J usage is TRBJ1-3; D uncertain. CDR3 length equals 15 residues. V lost 0 bases to trimming and J lost 4 bases, with 13 bases between them. CDR1 and CDR2 (germline): DFQATT, SNEGSKA (reference sequence). The CDR3 DNA reads as TGCAGTGCTAGAGATTCAACGGGGTCCGGAAACACCATATATTTT. Residues: CSARDSTGSGNTIYF.

This clonotype was recorded many times. V and J are TRBV7-2 and TRBJ1-5; D is unclear. Per the germline V gene, CDR1 is SGHTA and CDR2 is FQGNSA. This CDR3 spans 15 amino acids. Trimming removed 1 base from V and 3 bases from J, with 10 bases in between. The CDR3 reads CASSLVAGSNQPQHF. As DNA, the CDR3 is TGTGCCAGCAGCTTAGTGGCGGGATCCAATCAGCCCCAGCATTTT. The whole variable domain, filled in from reference TRBV7-2 and TRBJ1-5, reads GAGVSQSPSNKVTEKGKDVELRCDPISGHTALYWYRQSLGQGLEFLIYFQGNSAPDKSGLPSDRFSAERTGGSVSTLTIQRTQQEDSAVYLCASSLVAGSNQPQHFGDGTRLSIL.

The chain combines TRBV3-1 with TRBJ2-3; TRBD2 matches at 10 bases. V lost 4 bases to trimming and J lost 5 bases; unmatched junction nucleotides: 12. Germline assignment: CDR1 LGHDT and CDR2 YNNKEL (reference sequence). CDR3 size: 17 residues. DNA of the CDR3: TGTGCCAGCAGCCCCCTCAAGCGGGAGGGCCTCGAAGATACGCAGTATTTT. Translating gives CASSPLKREGLEDTQYF.

This clonotype was recorded at least ten times. This chain connects TRBV7-2 to TRBJ1-1; no clear D. The CDR3 extends over 14 amino acids. The germline gives CDR1 SGHTA, CDR2 FQGNSA. The V gene lost 1 base and the J gene lost 1 base, with 7 bases spanning the gap. CDR3 bases: TGTGCCAGCAGCTTAGTACCGGAGAACACTGAAGCTTTCTTT. It codes for CASSLVPENTEAFF.

Many counts were recorded for this clonotype. The rearrangement links TRBV7-9 to TRBJ1-4; maybe TRBD1 (6 bases). V was trimmed by 5 bases and J by 10 bases, leaving 17 bases between them. There are 14 residues in the CDR3. Germline assignment: CDR1 SEHNR and CDR2 FQNEAQ (reference sequence). The DNA of the CDR3 is TGTGCCAGCAGCGACAACTCTAAAGGGGGAAAACTGTTTTTT. Translated: CASSDNSKGGKLFF.

This chain uses TRBV3-1 with TRBJ2-7; 9 positions agree with TRBD1. The V and J ends lost 1 base and 2 bases, in that order; junction bases with no gene match: 6. The CDR3 has 16 amino acids. CDR1 and CDR2 from the germline V gene are LGHDT and YNNKEL (reference sequence). In DNA, the CDR3 is TGTGCCAGCAGCCAAGTCGGTCGGGACAGGGCCTACGAGCAGTACTTC. Translation gives CASSQVGRDRAYEQYF.

This clonotype was counted many times. The rearrangement uses TRBV11-2 and TRBJ2-7; 8 positions match TRBD1. The J segment lost 3 bases and the V segment lost 5 bases, leaving 9 bases of the junction unmatched. This CDR3 comprises 15 residues. The germline gives CDR1 SGHAT, CDR2 FQNNGV. The CDR3 DNA follows: TGTGCCAGCAGCGACTCAGGGGGCGCCGGCTACGAGCAGTACTTC. This gives the protein CASSDSGGAGYEQYF.

The chain combines TRBV6-5 with TRBJ1-2, with TRBD1 as a possible D gene (5 bases). Between the trimmed V and J ends, which lost 6 bases and 4 bases, there was a span of 12 bases. This CDR3 spans 13 amino acids. Germline V CDR1 and CDR2: MNHEY, SVGAGI. Written as DNA, the CDR3 is TGTGCCAGCAGCCCCGAAGGGACCTATGGCTACACCTTC. Protein product: CASSPEGTYGYTF.

This clonotype was found many times. This chain uses TRBV7-2 with TRBJ2-3; D perhaps matches TRBD2 (6 bases). This CDR3 spans 17 amino acids. Trimming shortened V by 3 bases and J by 5 bases, and 21 bases separated the two germline ends. CDR1 SGHTA and CDR2 FQGNSA come from the germline V gene. The CDR3 loop reads CASSFTGAGPGGDTQYF. In DNA, the CDR3 is TGTGCCAGCAGCTTCACCGGAGCCGGGCCCGGGGGAGATACGCAGTATTTT.

This clonotype showed up many times. The chain uses TRBV7-3 and TRBJ2-2; D remains unclear. The germline V gene has CDR1 SGHTA and CDR2 FQGTGA. The V end was cut by 5 bases, the J end by 0 bases, with 7 bases between. The CDR3 is 14 residues long. The CDR3 loop is CASSREPNTGELFF. The DNA for the CDR3 is TGTGCCAGCAGCCGCGAACCGAACACCGGGGAGCTGTTTTTT.

This clonotype was detected a few times. This chain joins TRBV7-9 and TRBJ1-1; maybe TRBD1 (6 bases). The CDR3 consists of 15 residues. V lost 4 bases, J lost 4 bases, and 16 bases lay in between. Germline V gene sequence: CDR1 SEHNR, CDR2 FQNEAQ (reference sequence). The CDR3: CASSSASVGATEAFF. The CDR3 DNA follows: TGTGCCAGCAGCTCCGCCTCCGTGGGGGCCACTGAAGCTTTCTTT.

This clonotype was found many times. This sequence joins TRBV2 and TRBJ2-1; the match to TRBD1 covers 8 bases. V lost 2 bases, J lost 10 bases, and 7 bases stayed unmatched. Germline V gene lookup returns CDR1 SNHLY and CDR2 FYNNEI. The CDR3 runs 14 residues. The CDR3: CASSESAGGAEQFF. The DNA for the CDR3 is TGTGCCAGCAGTGAATCGGCAGGGGGCGCCGAGCAGTTCTTC. Full variable domain (outside the CDR3, taken from reference TRBV2 and TRBJ2-1): EPEVTQTPSHQVTQMGQEVILRCVPISNHLYFYWYRQILGQKVEFLVSFYNNEISEKSEIFDDQFSVERPDGSNFTLKIRSTKLEDSAMYFCASSESAGGAEQFFGPGTRLTVL.

The chain employs TRBV20-1 and TRBJ2-2; TRBD2 matches at 8 bases. J lost 6 bases, V lost 6 bases, and 9 bases had no gene match. CDR1 is DFQATT, CDR2 SNEGSKA, per germline (reference sequence). The CDR3 is made up of 14 amino acids. The CDR3 sequence: CSALHGGASGELFF. Written as DNA, the CDR3 is TGCAGTGCCCTCCACGGGGGGGCATCCGGGGAGCTGTTTTTT.